Presented here are 29 T cell receptor beta chains from one specimen sequenced in a study of shared clonotypes between healthy human individuals. Using immunoSEQ multiplex PCR, the repertoire was profiled, and TCRdb retains in-frame clones only, with some absent. The sample holds approximately 2,000,000 clones, around 93% seen once. The sample comprised naive CD4+ T cells from PBMCs. Subset meaning: CD45RA+ positively selected. These receptors originate from a man in his late teens or twenties in good health. Some clones in this sample may be carry-over from other donors' samples.

The chain employs TRBV9 and TRBJ1-6, with 8 bases aligning to TRBD1. V dropped 4 bases and J dropped 6; count of bases not matched to a gene: 6. This CDR3 spans 15 amino acids. The germline V gene has CDR1 SGDLS and CDR2 YYNGEE. The CDR3 sequence is CASSRTGYSNSPLHF. DNA for the CDR3: TGTGCCAGCAGCAGGACAGGGTATAGTAATTCACCCCTCCACTTT. Drawing the rest from reference TRBV9 and TRBJ1-6, the complete variable domain is DSGVTQTPKHLITATGQRVTLRCSPRSGDLSVYWYQQSLDQGLQFLIQYYNGEERAKGNILERFSAQQFPDLHSELNLSSLELGDSALYFCASSRTGYSNSPLHFGNGTRLTVT.

The V and J genes are TRBV19 and TRBJ1-2; D perhaps matches TRBD1 (5 bases). V was clipped by 4 bases and J by 2 bases, with 23 bases between them. The CDR3 is 18 residues long. The germline V gene encodes CDR1 LNHDA and CDR2 SQIVND (reference sequence). The CDR3 loop is CASSKPGALGGFNYGYTF. CDR3 nucleotide sequence: TGTGCCAGTAGTAAGCCCGGGGCCCTAGGCGGATTCAACTATGGCTACACCTTC.

This chain connects TRBV4-3 to TRBJ2-4; D is ambiguous. Germline CDR1 and CDR2: LGHNA and YSLEER. Trimming pared 0 bases from V and 10 bases from J, leaving 10 bases between. The CDR3 consists of 13 residues. The CDR3 region is CASSQESNAIQYF. The CDR3 DNA reads TGCGCCAGCAGCCAAGAGTCTAATGCGATTCAGTACTTC.

This clone was counted a few times. The V gene is TRBV28, the J gene TRBJ1-1, with D unclear. CDR1 is MDHEN and CDR2 is SYDVKM in the germline V gene. The CDR3 spans 12 residues. Deletions cut 6 bases from V and 6 bases from J, with 11 bases between. Here the CDR3 DNA reads TGTGCCAGCAGAGCTAGCAGCGCTGAAGCTTTCTTT. Translating gives CASRASSAEAFF.

This chain connects TRBV29-1 to TRBJ2-7; the match to TRBD1 covers 8 bases. V was pared by 4 bases and J by 2 bases, with 7 bases of the junction left unmatched. Germline-derived CDR1 and CDR2 are SQVTM and ANQGSEA. The CDR3 totals 14 residues. CDR3 coding DNA: TGCAGCGTTGCTGGACAGGGTGGCCCCTACGAGCAGTACTTC. It codes for CSVAGQGGPYEQYF.

This chain links TRBV9 with TRBJ2-7; TRBD2 aligns across 7 bases. Germline assignment: CDR1 SGDLS and CDR2 YYNGEE. The CDR3 spans 15 residues. V was clipped by 0 bases and J by 2 bases; unmatched bases: 5. CDR3 in amino acids: CASSVDGGDAYEQYF. DNA of the CDR3: TGTGCCAGCAGCGTAGATGGGGGGGACGCCTACGAGCAGTACTTC.

This chain connects TRBV7-2 to TRBJ1-2; the D gene is possibly TRBD1 (5 bases). The CDR3 contains 16 residues. CDR1 is SGHTA and CDR2 is FQGNSA in the germline V gene. V was cut by 2 bases and J by 3 bases, with 16 bases left in between. For the CDR3, the DNA is TGTGCCAGCAGCTTATGGGGCAGGAGCCAGCACTATGGCTACACCTTC. This translates into CASSLWGRSQHYGYTF.

The chain uses TRBV9 and TRBJ2-1; no reliable D call. The germline V and J ends were trimmed by 2 bases and 0 bases, with 12 bases remaining between them. CDR3 length equals 16 residues. Germline CDR1 is SGDLS and CDR2 is YYNGEE. The CDR3 is CASSVSPYSSYNEQFF. The DNA of the CDR3 is TGTGCCAGCAGCGTTAGCCCATATAGCTCCTACAATGAGCAGTTCTTC.

This clone was seen only a few times. The chain employs TRBV30 and TRBJ1-5; D perhaps matches TRBD1 (5 bases). The V and J ends lost 0 bases and 5 bases respectively, with 11 bases between them. CDR3 length: 14 amino acids. CDR1 and CDR2 (germline): GTSNPN, SVGIG (reference sequence). The CDR3 DNA is TGTGCCTGGAGTGTATCAGCGGGGCATCAGCCCCAGCATTTT. Amino acid sequence: CAWSVSAGHQPQHF.

V usage is TRBV5-1 and J usage is TRBJ2-3, with a tentative D call TRBD2 (5 bases). Trimming shortened V by 0 bases and J by 6 bases, and 14 bases separated the two germline ends. This CDR3 region has 15 residues. CDR1 is SGHRS and CDR2 is YFSETQ in the germline V gene. The CDR3 DNA sequence: TGCGCCAGCAGCTTGGGGACTCCGGCTTCCGATACGCAGTATTTT. It codes for CASSLGTPASDTQYF. Full variable domain (remainder filled in from reference TRBV5-1 and TRBJ2-3): KAGVTQTPRYLIKTRGQQVTLSCSPISGHRSVSWYQQTPGQGLQFLFEYFSETQRNKGNFPGRFSGRQFSNSRSEMNVSTLELGDSALYLCASSLGTPASDTQYFGPGTRLTVL.

This clone was counted a few times. This chain connects TRBV4-1 to TRBJ2-7; 8 nucleotides line up with TRBD2. The CDR3 contains 15 residues. CDR1 is MGHRA and CDR2 is YSYEKL in the germline V gene. The junction had 5 bases not matched to a gene; V was cut back by 1 base and J by 3 bases. In DNA form, the CDR3 reads TGCGCCAGCAGCCAAGTCTCACTAGCGGACTACGAGCAGTACTTC. This translates into CASSQVSLADYEQYF.

V gene TRBV7-9 combines with J gene TRBJ2-3, with 9 nucleotides matching TRBD2. The V gene's germline CDR1 is SEHNR and CDR2 FQNEAQ (reference sequence). This CDR3 is 18 amino acids long. The V and J ends lost 1 base and 5 bases, in that order; junction bases with no gene match: 13. The CDR3 DNA is TGTGCCAGCAGCTTAGGTTTTGTGGCGGGAGGGCCAATAGATACGCAGTATTTT. It yields the protein CASSLGFVAGGPIDTQYF.

The chain combines TRBV4-3 with TRBJ2-7; D may be TRBD2 (5 bases). Trimming pared 1 base from V and 4 bases from J, leaving 17 bases between. This CDR3 region has 16 residues. CDR1 LGHNA and CDR2 YSLEER come from the germline V gene. CDR3 region: CASSQARSARGYEQYF. The CDR3 DNA reads as TGCGCCAGCAGCCAAGCTCGGTCGGCCCGCGGGTACGAGCAGTACTTC.

The chain has TRBV2 and TRBJ2-7; TRBD1 aligns across 8 bases. Germline CDR1 reads SNHLY; CDR2 reads FYNNEI. V lost 4 bases to trimming and J lost 4 bases; unmatched junction nucleotides: 3. This CDR3 spans 13 amino acids. CDR3 loop: CASSGDRPYEQYF. In nucleotides, the CDR3 is TGTGCCAGCAGTGGGGACAGGCCGTACGAGCAGTACTTC.

The sample holds one count of this clone. The chain combines TRBV15 with TRBJ1-2, with D possibly TRBD1 on 5 matching bases. The germline V gene has CDR1 LNHNV and CDR2 YYDKDF (reference sequence). The V gene lost 0 bases and the J gene lost 6 bases, with 5 bases spanning the gap. The CDR3 runs to 12 residues. This CDR3 is CATSRDRDGYTF. DNA of the CDR3: TGTGCCACCAGCAGAGACAGGGATGGCTACACCTTC.

The V gene is TRBV7-9, the J gene TRBJ2-1; no clear D gene. CDR1 SEHNR and CDR2 FQNEAQ come from the germline V gene (reference sequence). This CDR3 has 13 residues. Trimming removed 5 bases from V and 4 bases from J, with 9 bases in between. The CDR3 reads CASSSYRYNEQFF. CDR3 coding DNA: TGTGCCAGCAGCAGTTATCGTTACAATGAGCAGTTCTTC.

V and J are TRBV13 and TRBJ2-2, with D perhaps TRBD1 (6 bases). The CDR3 runs 14 residues. Germline CDR1 PRHDT, CDR2 FYEKMQ (reference sequence). Trimming took 3 bases from V and 4 from J, leaving 9 bases between them. The chain's CDR3 is CASSLYRATGELFF. The CDR3 nucleotides are TGTGCCAGCAGCTTGTACAGGGCCACCGGGGAGCTGTTTTTT. Supplemented by reference TRBV13 and TRBJ2-2, the full variable domain reads AAGVIQSPRHLIKEKRETATLKCYPIPRHDTVYWYQQGPGQDPQFLISFYEKMQSDKGSIPDRFSAQQFSDYHSELNMSSLELGDSALYFCASSLYRATGELFFGEGSRLTVL.

The rearrangement uses TRBV25-1 and TRBJ2-1, with a tentative D call TRBD2 (6 bases). Germline V lookup: CDR1 MGHDK, CDR2 SYGVNS. This CDR3 region has 12 residues. Trimming removed 4 bases at V and 11 bases at J, with 12 bases between. CDR3 DNA sequence: TGTGCCAGCAGTGCTGGGACTCCAAAGCAGTTCTTC. It translates to CASSAGTPKQFF. Full variable domain (outside the CDR3, taken from reference TRBV25-1 and TRBJ2-1): EADIYQTPRYLVIGTGKKITLECSQTMGHDKMYWYQQDPGMELHLIHYSYGVNSTEKGDLSSESTVSRIRTEHFPLTLESARPSHTSQYLCASSAGTPKQFFGPGTRLTVL.

The chain combines TRBV11-2 with TRBJ2-4, with TRBD1 matching over 10 bases. The CDR3 length is 15 residues. V shed 5 bases, J shed 9 bases, and the junction held 10 bases outside the gene matches. Germline V gene lookup returns CDR1 SGHAT and CDR2 FQNNGV. The CDR3, as DNA: TGTGCCAGCAGCCCCATTGACAGGGGGCCCTTCATTCAGTACTTC. It is translated as CASSPIDRGPFIQYF.

The gene calls are TRBV28 and TRBJ1-1; D remains unclear. The V gene lost 6 bases and the J gene lost 0 bases, with 8 bases spanning the gap. The CDR3 has 13 amino acids. Germline values: CDR1 MDHEN, CDR2 SYDVKM. The CDR3 DNA sequence: TGTGCCAGCAGGGTAGGTGTGAACACTGAAGCTTTCTTT. The encoded protein is CASRVGVNTEAFF. The full variable domain, with the rest looked up from reference TRBV28 and TRBJ1-1, is DVKVTQSSRYLVKRTGEKVFLECVQDMDHENMFWYRQDPGLGLRLIYFSYDVKMKEKGDIPEGYSVSREKKERFSLILESASTNQTSMYLCASRVGVNTEAFFGQGTRLTVV.

J is TRBJ2-7 and V is TRBV7-2; weak D call: TRBD2 (6 bases). Germline values: CDR1 SGHTA, CDR2 FQGNSA. Trimming removed 1 base from V and 3 bases from J, with 16 bases in between. CDR3 length: 16 residues. The CDR3 sequence is CASSLGMGGNGYEQYF. For the CDR3, the DNA is TGTGCCAGCAGCTTAGGGATGGGCGGGAACGGCTACGAGCAGTACTTC.

The chain carries TRBV6-5 and TRBJ2-5; the D is unclear. The CDR3 extends over 12 amino acids. Germline CDR1 MNHEY, CDR2 SVGAGI. The V end lost 7 bases, the J end lost 1 base, and 7 bases lay between the germline ends. The CDR3 region is CASNRPQETQYF. CDR3 coding DNA: TGTGCCAGCAATCGACCCCAAGAGACCCAGTACTTC.

The CDR3 loop reads CASSLVGRRSSGNTIYF. Here the CDR3 DNA reads TGTGCCAGCAGTTTAGTAGGGAGGCGGAGCTCTGGAAACACCATATATTTT. This sequence joins TRBV28 and TRBJ1-3; no reliable D call. This CDR3 is 17 amino acids long. Between the trimmed V and J ends, which lost 2 bases and 0 bases, there was a span of 14 bases. From germline, CDR1 is MDHEN and CDR2 SYDVKM.

The chain couples TRBV19 to TRBJ1-5; no reliable D call. Trimming shortened V by 2 bases and J by 3 bases, and 11 bases separated the two germline ends. Germline CDR1 LNHDA, CDR2 SQIVND (reference sequence). This CDR3 region has 15 residues. As DNA, the CDR3 is TGTGCCAGTAGTATATTCCGGGGAGACAATCAGCCCCAGCATTTT. Translating gives CASSIFRGDNQPQHF.

This clone was seen a handful of times. The rearrangement joins TRBV25-1 to TRBJ1-5; no definite D call. Germline CDR1 reads MGHDK; CDR2 reads SYGVNS. Deletions cut 9 bases from V and 3 bases from J, with 12 bases between. There are 13 residues in the CDR3. This CDR3 is CASGGAINQPQHF. CDR3 DNA sequence: TGTGCCAGTGGCGGAGCGATCAATCAGCCCCAGCATTTT.

The CDR3 region has the DNA TGCGCCAGCAGACCACTAGGGGCGGCGACCCAGTACTTC. Protein sequence: CASRPLGAATQYF. The chain joins TRBV5-1 to TRBJ2-5; D possibly matches TRBD1 or TRBD2 (5 bases each). V lost 5 bases, J lost 7 bases, and 15 bases lay in between. Germline loops: CDR1 SGHRS, CDR2 YFSETQ. There are 13 residues in the CDR3. The full variable domain, its missing parts supplied by reference TRBV5-1 and TRBJ2-5, is KAGVTQTPRYLIKTRGQQVTLSCSPISGHRSVSWYQQTPGQGLQFLFEYFSETQRNKGNFPGRFSGRQFSNSRSEMNVSTLELGDSALYLCASRPLGAATQYFGPGTRLLVL.

This clone appeared once. V is TRBV25-1 and J is TRBJ1-2; no firm D call. Per germline, CDR1 MGHDK and CDR2 SYGVNS. The CDR3 runs 16 residues. Between the trimmed V and J ends, which lost 0 bases and 0 bases, there was a span of 11 bases. The CDR3 spells CASSEYTPDSNYGYTF. DNA for the CDR3: TGTGCCAGCAGTGAATACACGCCAGATTCTAACTATGGCTACACCTTC.

The chain recombines TRBV7-2 with TRBJ1-4, with unresolved D. The CDR3 is 15 residues long. The V gene's germline CDR1 is SGHTA and CDR2 FQGNSA. The V gene lost 3 bases and the J gene lost 0 bases, with 8 bases spanning the gap. This CDR3 reads CASSLRFTTNEKLFF. In DNA form, the CDR3 reads TGTGCCAGCAGCTTGAGGTTCACAACTAATGAAAAACTGTTTTTT.

This clone is a singleton in its sample. The V and J genes are TRBV2 and TRBJ1-5, with D possibly TRBD1 on 5 matching bases. Germline V gene sequence: CDR1 SNHLY, CDR2 FYNNEI. V was trimmed by 7 bases and J by 0 bases, leaving 13 bases between them. The CDR3 consists of 15 residues. This chain's CDR3 is CASKKMGDSNQPQHF. The CDR3 nucleotides read TGTGCCAGCAAAAAAATGGGGGATAGCAATCAGCCCCAGCATTTT. Full variable domain (missing parts from reference TRBV2 and TRBJ1-5): EPEVTQTPSHQVTQMGQEVILRCVPISNHLYFYWYRQILGQKVEFLVSFYNNEISEKSEIFDDQFSVERPDGSNFTLKIRSTKLEDSAMYFCASKKMGDSNQPQHFGDGTRLSIL.